This T cell receptor beta chain was found in a study of response to subunit inactivated influenza vaccine. Broader study findings: The authors proposed limited new T cell recruitment per seasonal influenza vaccination.

TCRdb used MiXCR to reprocess the RT-PCR reads, holding one entry per CDR3 protein. The repertoire has about 480,000 distinct CDR3 sequences, 10% to 15% of them found once; the top ten carry around 13%. Of note for this clonotype: The antigen is undetermined.

This CDR3 comprises 15 residues. Trimming cost V 5 bases and J 5 bases; bases outside gene matches: 6. The germline V gene has CDR1 SGHVS and CDR2 FQNEAQ. This chain links TRBV7-8 with TRBJ2-4, with TRBD2 matching 10 bases. The sequenced sample was PBMCs from blood, obtained 45 days after vaccination. This TCR was sampled from a man aged 45-65 years who received an inactivated influenza vaccine. The CDR3 DNA reads TGTGCCAGCAGCCCCGGGACTAGCGCTCAAAACATTCAGTACTTC. Amino acid sequence: CASSPGTSAQNIQYF.